A selection of T cell receptor beta chains follows, all from one sample in a study of response to subunit inactivated influenza vaccine. MiXCR, run by TCRdb on the RT-PCR reads, gives a single entry per CDR3 protein. The repertoire consists of hundreds of thousands of distinct CDR3 sequences, with around a sixth occurring once and the leading ten covering 11%. The specimen comprised PBMCs from blood, sampled 11 to 12 days after vaccination. These receptors all come from a man aged 45-60 years who received an inactivated influenza vaccine. Both conserved end residues are part of each CDR3. D genes are given only for firm matches. The size entry is marked missing in some rows and otherwise reads once, few, many or a size class.

D,length,V,size,J,CDR3,DNA
NA,16,TRBV12-3/TRBV12-4,NA,TRBJ2-7,CASSSRASHPTYEQYF,TGTGCCAGCAGTTCCCGGGCGTCACATCCAACCTACGAGCAGTACTTC
NA,11,TRBV20-1,many,TRBJ1-2,CSARDPAGYTF,TGCAGTGCTAGAGATCCTGCGGGCTACACCTTC
TRBD2,14,TRBV29-1,few,TRBJ2-1,CSVEGGLAGLEQFF,TGCAGCGTTGAAGGAGGACTAGCGGGATTGGAGCAGTTCTTC
NA,13,TRBV7-2,many,TRBJ2-7,CASSLDGSYEQYF,TGTGCCAGCAGCTTAGACGGGAGCTACGAGCAGTACTTC
NA,17,TRBV7-6,NA,TRBJ2-2,CASSPLIGGANTGELFF,TGTGCCAGCAGCCCCCTTATCGGAGGAGCGAACACCGGGGAGCTGTTTTTT
NA,14,TRBV18,few,TRBJ2-2,CASSPRRGTGELFF,TGTGCCAGCTCACCCCGCAGGGGAACCGGGGAGCTGTTTTTT
NA,15,TRBV4-1,NA,TRBJ2-7,CASSQVAGEAYEQYF,TGCGCCAGCAGCCAAGTTGCCGGGGAGGCCTACGAGCAGTACTTC
NA,16,TRBV15,few,TRBJ2-1,CATSRDRGPPKNEQFF,TGTGCCACCAGCAGAGATAGGGGACCTCCTAAAAATGAGCAGTTCTTC
NA,16,TRBV4-1,NA,TRBJ1-5,CASSQTTGTLHQPQHF,TGCGCCAGCAGCCAAACAACAGGGACTTTGCATCAGCCCCAGCATTTT
NA,13,TRBV5-1,few,TRBJ2-5,CASSGVGQETQYF,TGCGCCAGCAGCGGGGTGGGTCAGGAGACCCAGTACTTC
TRBD1,16,TRBV5-6,NA,TRBJ2-7,CASSSTLQGSLYEQYF,TGTGCCAGCAGCTCGACCTTACAGGGGTCCCTGTACGAGCAGTACTTC
NA,13,TRBV6-6,few,TRBJ1-2,CASSYSDNYGYTF,TGTGCCAGCAGTTACTCAGATAACTATGGCTACACCTTC
NA,17,TRBV7-6,few,TRBJ2-1,CASSPLAAISSYNEQFF,TGTGCCAGCAGCCCATTAGCGGCAATCAGCTCCTACAATGAGCAGTTCTTC
NA,13,TRBV19,few,TRBJ2-5,CASSGTRIETQYF,TGTGCCAGTAGTGGAACTAGAATCGAGACCCAGTACTTC
NA,15,TRBV6-2/TRBV6-3,few,TRBJ1-1,CASRVTGQGGTEAFF,TGTGCCAGCAGGGTAACCGGGCAGGGAGGGACTGAAGCTTTCTTT
TRBD1,14,TRBV7-9,many,TRBJ1-2,CASSESGTGYGYTF,TGTGCCAGCAGCGAATCGGGGACAGGGTATGGCTACACCTTC
NA,13,TRBV29-1,many,TRBJ2-7,CSVSRSSSYEQYF,TGCAGCGTTTCCCGGTCAAGCTCCTACGAGCAGTACTTC
NA,13,TRBV6-2/TRBV6-3,few,TRBJ2-5,CASSSYSQETQYF,TGTGCCAGCAGTTCGTACTCGCAAGAGACCCAGTACTTC
NA,16,TRBV7-2,few,TRBJ1-2,CASSLNGQISNYGYTF,TGTGCCAGCAGCTTAAATGGACAGATTTCGAACTATGGCTACACCTTC
NA,15,TRBV6-2/TRBV6-3,NA,TRBJ2-1,CASSSDGSSYNEQFF,TGTGCCAGCAGTTCGGACGGATCCTCCTACAATGAGCAGTTCTTC
NA,15,TRBV6-2/TRBV6-3,NA,TRBJ1-6,CASSSGTLVNSPLHF,TGTGCCAGCAGTTCCGGGACCCTCGTCAATTCACCCCTCCACTTT
NA,15,TRBV5-5,NA,TRBJ1-5,CASSAWIGDNQPQHF,TGTGCCAGCAGCGCTTGGATAGGGGACAATCAGCCCCAGCATTTT
NA,14,TRBV30,few,TRBJ2-7,CAWRVTVASEEQYF,TGTGCCTGGAGGGTGACGGTCGCTTCGGAAGAGCAGTACTTC
TRBD1,14,TRBV20-1,few,TRBJ1-1,CSASPDRGLTEAFF,TGCAGTGCTAGCCCCGACAGGGGCTTGACTGAAGCTTTCTTT
NA,15,TRBV4-2,few,TRBJ2-2,CASSPAGTNTGELFF,TGTGCCAGCAGCCCGGCAGGGACGAACACCGGGGAGCTGTTTTTT
TRBD2,14,TRBV29-1,many,TRBJ2-1,CSVGGSGGTNEQFF,TGCAGCGTGGGTGGTAGCGGGGGGACAAATGAGCAGTTCTTC
TRBD1,17,TRBV15,NA,TRBJ2-3,CATSTDPQGAQADTQYF,TGTGCCACCAGCACAGATCCACAGGGGGCGCAGGCAGATACGCAGTATTTT
NA,14,TRBV28,few,TRBJ2-7,CASSRFGMSYEQYF,TGTGCCTCCTCGAGATTCGGGATGTCCTACGAGCAGTACTTC
TRBD1,15,TRBV4-1,few,TRBJ2-7,CASSQATGKSYEQYF,TGCGCCAGCAGCCAAGCGACAGGGAAATCCTACGAGCAGTACTTC
TRBD1,16,TRBV4-1,NA,TRBJ2-5,CASSQAWDSLQETQYF,TGCGCCAGCAGCCAAGCCTGGGACAGTCTCCAAGAGACCCAGTACTTC
NA,15,TRBV28,many,TRBJ2-7,CASSSTGMAAYEQYF,TGTGCCAGCAGTTCCACCGGGATGGCGGCGTACGAGCAGTACTTC
NA,12,TRBV20-1,many,TRBJ1-5,CSVWRRDQPQHF,TGCAGTGTTTGGAGACGGGATCAGCCCCAGCATTTT
TRBD1,15,TRBV18,NA,TRBJ2-7,CASSPRGRGSYEQYF,TGTGCCAGCTCACCCAGGGGGCGCGGATCCTACGAGCAGTACTTC
NA,8,TRBV29-1,NA,TRBJ1-2,CSAPWVPF,TGCAGCGCCCCATGGGTCCCCTTC
NA,17,TRBV24-1,few,TRBJ2-6,CATSDPTRISGANVLTF,TGTGCCACCAGTGATCCGACCCGAATCTCTGGGGCCAACGTCCTGACTTTC
NA,14,TRBV14,NA,TRBJ2-5,CASSQDAWRGTQYF,TGTGCCAGCAGCCAGGACGCCTGGAGAGGGACCCAGTACTTC
NA,15,TRBV9,NA,TRBJ2-3,CASSVGARVTDTQYF,TGTGCCAGCAGCGTAGGGGCCAGGGTGACAGATACGCAGTATTTT